This TCR beta chain is drawn from a study of shared clonotypes between healthy human individuals. The repertoire was sequenced with immunoSEQ multiplex PCR; TCRdb's copy has only in-frame clones and lacks some. The profile shows about 1.5 million clones, 95% to 99% of them singletons. Study results and caveats: For naive CD4 cells, roughly 4.6% of clonotypes were shared across a handful of donors.

About this clone itself: What it binds is not known.

Input material: naive CD4+ T cells sorted from blood. Subset of the sample: CD45RA+ positively selected. This sequence was found in a man younger than 40 in good health.

CDR3 DNA: TGTGCCAGCAGTACACCAGCTGCGGGGGCCGGTCAGCCCCAGCATTTT. It codes for CASSTPAAGAGQPQHF. The chain employs TRBV28 and TRBJ1-5; possibly TRBD1 for D (6 bases). The CDR3 has 16 amino acids. Germline V gene data show CDR1 as MDHEN and CDR2 as SYDVKM. Trimming took off 5 bases at V and 6 bases at J, with 20 bases between the two ends.